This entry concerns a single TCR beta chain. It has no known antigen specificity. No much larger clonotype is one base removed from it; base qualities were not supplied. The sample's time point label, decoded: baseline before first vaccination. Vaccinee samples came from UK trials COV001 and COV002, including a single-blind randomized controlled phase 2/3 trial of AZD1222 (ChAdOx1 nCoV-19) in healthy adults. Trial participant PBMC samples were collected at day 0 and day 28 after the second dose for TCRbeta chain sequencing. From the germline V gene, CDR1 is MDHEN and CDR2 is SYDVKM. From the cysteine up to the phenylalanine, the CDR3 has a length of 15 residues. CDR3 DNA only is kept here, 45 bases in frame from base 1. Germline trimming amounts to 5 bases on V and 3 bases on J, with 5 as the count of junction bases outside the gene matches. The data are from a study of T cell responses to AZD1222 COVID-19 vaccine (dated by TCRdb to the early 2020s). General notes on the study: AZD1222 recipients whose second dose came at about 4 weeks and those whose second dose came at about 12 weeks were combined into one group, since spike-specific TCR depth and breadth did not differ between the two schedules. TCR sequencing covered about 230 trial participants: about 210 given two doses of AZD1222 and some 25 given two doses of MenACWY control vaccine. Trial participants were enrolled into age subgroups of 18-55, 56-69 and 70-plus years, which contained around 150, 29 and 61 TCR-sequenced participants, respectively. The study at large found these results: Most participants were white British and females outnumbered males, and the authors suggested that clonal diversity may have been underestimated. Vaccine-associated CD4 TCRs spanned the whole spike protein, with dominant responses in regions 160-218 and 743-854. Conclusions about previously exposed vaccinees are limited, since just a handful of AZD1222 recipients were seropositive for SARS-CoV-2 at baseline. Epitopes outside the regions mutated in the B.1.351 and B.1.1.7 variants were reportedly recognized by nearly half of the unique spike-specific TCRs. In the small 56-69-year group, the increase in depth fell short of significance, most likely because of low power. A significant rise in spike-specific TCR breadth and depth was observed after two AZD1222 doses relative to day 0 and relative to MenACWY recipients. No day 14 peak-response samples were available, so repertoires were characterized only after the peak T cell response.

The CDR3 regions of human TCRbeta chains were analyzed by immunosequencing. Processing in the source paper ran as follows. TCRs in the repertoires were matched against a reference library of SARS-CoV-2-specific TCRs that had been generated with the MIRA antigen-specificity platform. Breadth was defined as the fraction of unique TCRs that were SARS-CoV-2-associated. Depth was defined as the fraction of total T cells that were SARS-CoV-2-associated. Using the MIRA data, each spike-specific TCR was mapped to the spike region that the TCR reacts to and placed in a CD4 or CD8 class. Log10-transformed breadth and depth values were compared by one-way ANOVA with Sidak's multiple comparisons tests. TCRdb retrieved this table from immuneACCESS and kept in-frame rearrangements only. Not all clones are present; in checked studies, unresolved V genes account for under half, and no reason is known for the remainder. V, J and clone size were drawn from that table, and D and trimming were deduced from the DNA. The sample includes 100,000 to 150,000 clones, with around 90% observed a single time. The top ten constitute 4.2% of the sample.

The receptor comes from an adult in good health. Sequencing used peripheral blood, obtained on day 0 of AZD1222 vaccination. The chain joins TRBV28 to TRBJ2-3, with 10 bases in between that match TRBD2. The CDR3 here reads CASSPPAGGTDTQYF. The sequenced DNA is TGTGCCAGCAGTCCCCCAGCGGGAGGGACAGATACGCAGTATTTT.